The next 8 T cell receptor beta chains were all read from a single sample in a study of CD8 T cells in ankylosing spondylitis. TCRdb re-derived calls from the 5' RACE reads in MiXCR, one entry per CDR3 protein. Counted here are about 340,000 distinct CDR3 sequences, roughly 14% occurring once; the ten biggest clones make up approximately 1.1%. The sequenced material came from blood, either unsorted or a sorted T cell fraction (not recorded which). These receptors were collected from a male donor with ankylosing spondylitis or in good health (not recorded which).

The rearrangement links TRBV24-1 to TRBJ2-5, with TRBD1 as a possible D gene (5 bases). This CDR3 has 13 residues. Deletions cut 7 bases from V and 0 bases from J, with 8 bases between. The germline V gene has CDR1 KGHDR and CDR2 SFDVKD. Here the CDR3 reads CATRDSHQETQYF. In nucleotides, the CDR3 is TGTGCCACCAGAGACAGTCACCAAGAGACCCAGTACTTC.

This clonotype was counted only a few times. The chain has TRBV20-1 and TRBJ1-2; D is unresolved. CDR3 length equals 9 residues. Germline V CDR1 and CDR2: DFQATT, SNEGSKA (reference sequence). In DNA form, the CDR3 reads TGCACAGTGCTGGAAGGCTACACCTTC. Its translation: CTVLEGYTF.

This chain joins TRBV30 and TRBJ2-5; 9 bases fit TRBD1. The CDR3 is made up of 13 amino acids. Germline assignment: CDR1 GTSNPN and CDR2 SVGIG (reference sequence). V gave up 4 bases and J gave up 7 bases; unmatched junction bases: 7. The CDR3 loop reads CAWTNRGQGTQYF. The CDR3 nucleotides read TGTGCCTGGACGAACAGGGGACAGGGGACCCAGTACTTC.

This clonotype was recorded a few times. The chain is built from TRBV20-1 and TRBJ1-1; 11 nucleotides agree with TRBD1. This CDR3 has 16 amino acids. CDR1 and CDR2 from the germline V gene are DFQATT and SNEGSKA (reference sequence). J gave up 3 bases and V 0 bases, and 6 bases lay outside the gene matches. The CDR3 here is CSARDPDRGHHTEAFF. CDR3 DNA: TGCAGTGCTAGAGATCCGGACAGGGGGCATCACACTGAAGCTTTCTTT.

This clonotype was recorded a few times. The chain couples TRBV10-3 to TRBJ2-2, with 7 bases fitting TRBD1. V lost 8 bases and J lost 6; bases outside the gene matches: 9. CDR3 length: 14 amino acids. Germline V gives CDR1 ENHRY, CDR2 SYGVKD. The CDR3: CAISGDGQAGELFF. Here the CDR3 DNA reads TGTGCCATCTCGGGCGATGGACAGGCCGGGGAGCTGTTTTTT.

This clonotype was counted a few times. The chain uses TRBV11-2 and TRBJ1-1; TRBD1 is a possible D gene (5 bases). The germline V gene has CDR1 SGHAT and CDR2 FQNNGV. The CDR3 covers 15 residues. V was shortened by 3 bases and J by 0 bases, with 11 bases between the two germline ends. The CDR3 nucleotides read TGTGCCAGCAGCTTTGGGGGAGCTATGAACACTGAAGCTTTCTTT. It codes for CASSFGGAMNTEAFF.

The CDR3 region is CASSLGGQNEAFF. The CDR3 DNA reads TGTGCCAGCAGCTTGGGAGGACAGAACGAAGCTTTCTTT. The J gene is TRBJ1-1, the V gene TRBV5-5; tentative D call: TRBD1 (6 bases). V lost 0 bases and J lost 8, with 11 bases in between. The germline gives CDR1 SGHKS, CDR2 YYEKEE (reference sequence). This CDR3 contains 13 residues.

The genes are TRBV30 and TRBJ2-1, with TRBD2 as a possible D gene (6 bases). This CDR3 spans 11 amino acids. The V gene lost 5 bases and the J gene lost 12 bases, with 14 bases spanning the gap. CDR1 GTSNPN and CDR2 SVGIG come from the germline V gene (reference sequence). CDR3 sequence reads: CAWGRLGRQFF. In DNA, the CDR3 is TGTGCCTGGGGCCGACTAGGACGGCAGTTCTTC. The full variable domain, rest sourced from reference TRBV30 and TRBJ2-1, is SQTIHQWPATLVQPVGSPLSLECTVEGTSNPNLYWYRQAAGRGLQLLFYSVGIGQISSEVPQNLSASRPQDRQFILSSKKLLLSDSGFYLCAWGRLGRQFFGPGTRLTVL.